This record concerns one TCR beta chain sequence. TCRdb's table, derived via immunoSEQ multiplex PCR, lists solely in-frame clones and lacks some. The sample includes 250,000 to 300,000 clones, over 75% of them seen just once. The source of the sample is a study of control samples from healthy donors and cancer patients. The germline V gene has CDR1 SGDLS and CDR2 YYNGEE. V shed 4 bases and J 6 bases; nucleotides not matched to a gene: 10. The CDR3 totals 14 residues. The rearrangement links TRBV9 to TRBJ2-7; 7 bases agree with TRBD2. The receptor was isolated from a woman aged 60-75 years with lung cancer. Sequencing used PBMCs. In DNA, the CDR3 is TGTGCCAGCAGCCCAGGACTAGAAAAGGGCGAGCAGTACTTC. Translation: CASSPGLEKGEQYF.